This T cell receptor (beta chain) was sequenced for a study of blood T cells in healthy people across ages. For the second PCR, which ran for roughly 6 to 12 cycles, a sample-barcoded 5' primer and a J-beta primer mix were used. TCRdb re-analysed the 5' RACE reads in MiXCR, keeping a single row per CDR3 protein. This table holds almost 550,000 distinct CDR3 sequences, approximately 25% found once. This sample also belongs to another study, concerning T cells of mothers and their children.

The sample was blood. The clonotype was recovered from a boy aged 5 to 17 in good health.

The CDR3 region is CASSAVFAGDYGYTF. CDR3 DNA sequence: TGTGCCAGTAGTGCGGTGTTTGCGGGGGACTATGGCTACACCTTC. This chain uses TRBV19 with TRBJ1-2; a possible D gene is TRBD1 (5 bases). This CDR3 has 15 residues. Trimming took off 5 bases at V and 3 bases at J, with 16 bases between the two ends. Germline loops: CDR1 LNHDA, CDR2 SQIVND (reference sequence).